The 15 T cell receptor beta chains below come from one sample, sequenced in a study of cytomegalovirus exposure and HLA in healthy donors. Primers included in the PCR were 60 Vbeta and 13 Jbeta primers. Clones were read by immunoSEQ multiplex PCR, and TCRdb kept only the in-frame ones, dropping some. The table shows hundreds of thousands of clones, with 82% occurring only once. Specimen: PBMCs. The receptors were sampled from a middle-aged man in good health and CMV-seropositive.

The chain employs TRBV30 and TRBJ1-4, with TRBD1 identical over 7 bases. Germline V gene lookup returns CDR1 GTSNPN and CDR2 SVGIG (reference sequence). V was pared by 4 bases and J by 0 bases, with 5 bases of the junction left unmatched. CDR3 size: 15 residues. CDR3 sequence: CAWTEGTATNEKLFF. The CDR3 bases are TGTGCCTGGACCGAAGGGACAGCAACTAATGAAAAACTGTTTTTT.

This chain uses TRBV30 with TRBJ1-1; maybe TRBD1 (5 bases). V was cut by 2 bases and J by 11 bases, with 12 bases left in between. This CDR3 is built from 11 residues. Per the germline V gene, CDR1 is GTSNPN and CDR2 is SVGIG (reference sequence). The CDR3 DNA reads as TGTGCCTGGAGTATAGGAGGGGTGGCTTTCTTT. This gives the protein CAWSIGGVAFF. The whole variable domain, remainder taken from reference TRBV30 and TRBJ1-1, is SQTIHQWPATLVQPVGSPLSLECTVEGTSNPNLYWYRQAAGRGLQLLFYSVGIGQISSEVPQNLSASRPQDRQFILSSKKLLLSDSGFYLCAWSIGGVAFFGQGTRLTVV.

J is TRBJ2-7 and V is TRBV6-5; TRBD2 agrees at 12 bases. The CDR3 runs to 15 residues. J gave up 2 bases and V 6 bases, and 5 bases lay outside the gene matches. From germline, CDR1 is MNHEY and CDR2 SVGAGI. In DNA form, the CDR3 reads TGTGCCAGCAGCGCCCGACTAGCGGGAGCCTACGAGCAGTACTTC. This sequence encodes CASSARLAGAYEQYF.

The V and J genes are TRBV7-9 and TRBJ1-2, with D maybe TRBD1 (5 bases). This CDR3 region has 16 residues. Looked up from germline, CDR1 is SEHNR and CDR2 is FQNEAQ (reference sequence). V lost 2 bases to trimming and J lost 0 bases, with 13 bases between them. The CDR3 spells CASSLSWSGTNYGYTF. In DNA, the CDR3 is TGTGCCAGCAGCTTAAGTTGGTCAGGGACTAACTATGGCTACACCTTC.

The rearrangement uses TRBV5-1 and TRBJ1-2; D remains unclear. The germline V gene has CDR1 SGHRS and CDR2 YFSETQ. The CDR3 length is 15 residues. V lost 2 bases to trimming and J lost 0 bases, with 11 bases between them. CDR3: CASSLEAGTNYGYTF. The DNA of the CDR3 is TGCGCCAGCAGCTTAGAAGCGGGGACTAACTATGGCTACACCTTC.

The chain carries TRBV19 and TRBJ1-1, with D hard to call. Trimming cost V 6 bases and J 1 base, with 9 bases left between them. CDR1 LNHDA and CDR2 SQIVND come from the germline V gene (reference sequence). CDR3 size: 13 residues. The CDR3 nucleotides are TGTGCCAGTAGCCCGGCGGGGAACACTGAAGCTTTCTTT. This gives the protein CASSPAGNTEAFF. The complete variable domain, with remaining parts taken from reference TRBV19 and TRBJ1-1, reads DGGITQSPKYLFRKEGQNVTLSCEQNLNHDAMYWYRQDPGQGLRLIYYSQIVNDFQKGDIAEGYSVSREKKESFPLTVTSAQKNPTAFYLCASSPAGNTEAFFGQGTRLTVV.

V and J are TRBV7-9 and TRBJ2-5; 7 bases align to TRBD2. CDR1 and CDR2 (germline): SEHNR, FQNEAQ (reference sequence). J gave up 2 bases and V 3 bases, and 9 bases lay outside the gene matches. CDR3 length: 16 residues. This CDR3 reads CASSFMGGSKQETQYF. CDR3 DNA sequence: TGTGCCAGCAGCTTTATGGGCGGGAGTAAACAAGAGACCCAGTACTTC.

The chain couples TRBV5-1 to TRBJ2-1; TRBD1 matches at 7 bases. The CDR3 spans 16 residues. Unmatched junction bases numbered 11, after V lost 0 bases and J lost 8 bases. Germline V gene lookup returns CDR1 SGHRS and CDR2 YFSETQ. The CDR3 sequence: CASSLAVTGAWDEQFF. CDR3 bases: TGCGCCAGCAGCTTGGCCGTCACAGGGGCCTGGGATGAGCAGTTCTTC.

V and J are TRBV6-1 and TRBJ2-4; 10 positions match TRBD1. The V gene's germline CDR1 is MNHNS and CDR2 SASEGT. V lost 0 bases and J lost 8; bases outside the gene matches: 4. The CDR3 consists of 15 residues. The CDR3 here is CASSEAGGQGYIQYF. In nucleotides, the CDR3 is TGTGCCAGCAGTGAAGCGGGGGGACAGGGGTACATTCAGTACTTC.

The genes are TRBV6-1 and TRBJ2-1, with 9 bases lining up with TRBD1. V shed 6 bases and J 10 bases; nucleotides not matched to a gene: 4. The germline V gene encodes CDR1 MNHNS and CDR2 SASEGT. There are 12 residues in the CDR3. Here the CDR3 reads CASRKGQGEQFF. DNA for the CDR3: TGTGCCAGCAGGAAGGGACAGGGCGAGCAGTTCTTC.

The chain couples TRBV27 to TRBJ2-1; 14 positions agree with TRBD2. Germline lookup yields CDR1 MNHEY and CDR2 SMNVEV (reference sequence). CDR3 length: 14 residues. The V segment lost 4 bases and the J segment 10 bases; nucleotides outside the gene matches: 3. In DNA, the CDR3 is TGTGCCAGCAGTTCCAGGACTAGCGGGGGGGAGCAGTTCTTC. It codes for CASSSRTSGGEQFF.

The chain couples TRBV6-5 to TRBJ1-1, with unresolved D. This CDR3 is built from 15 residues. Germline assignment: CDR1 MNHEY and CDR2 SVGAGI. V was clipped by 0 bases and J by 0 bases, with 8 bases between them. The CDR3 region is CASSYSRLLNTEAFF. The DNA of the CDR3 is TGTGCCAGCAGTTACTCGCGTCTTCTGAACACTGAAGCTTTCTTT.

This chain links TRBV21-1 with TRBJ2-5; the table's D call, TRBD2, has no DNA check behind it. TRBV21-1 is a documented pseudogene. The CDR3 is 16 amino acids. The CDR3 loop is CASSTPGSRVKETQYF. Written as DNA, the CDR3 is TGTGCCAGCAGCACCCCCGGGAGTAGGGTTAAAGAGACCCAGTACTTC.

J is TRBJ1-1 and V is TRBV30, with 8 bases that match TRBD1. Per germline, CDR1 GTSNPN and CDR2 SVGIG (reference sequence). This CDR3 comprises 17 residues. The ends lost 4 bases at V and 4 bases at J; junction bases unmatched: 17. The CDR3 is CAWKQRPGTGPSTEAFF. The CDR3 coding sequence is TGTGCCTGGAAACAACGTCCCGGGACAGGTCCAAGCACTGAAGCTTTCTTT.

The chain couples TRBV5-6 to TRBJ2-1; D unclear. Germline lookup yields CDR1 SGHDT and CDR2 YYEEEE. The CDR3 loop spans 14 amino acids. Trimming took off 6 bases at V and 4 bases at J, with 14 bases between the two ends. The CDR3: CASKAINVYNEQFF. CDR3 in DNA: TGTGCCAGCAAAGCGATCAACGTTTACAATGAGCAGTTCTTC. Full variable domain (rest looked up from reference TRBV5-6 and TRBJ2-1): DAGVTQSPTHLIKTRGQQVTLRCSPKSGHDTVSWYQQALGQGPQFIFQYYEEEERQRGNFPDRFSGHQFPNYSSELNVNALLLGDSALYLCASKAINVYNEQFFGPGTRLTVL.